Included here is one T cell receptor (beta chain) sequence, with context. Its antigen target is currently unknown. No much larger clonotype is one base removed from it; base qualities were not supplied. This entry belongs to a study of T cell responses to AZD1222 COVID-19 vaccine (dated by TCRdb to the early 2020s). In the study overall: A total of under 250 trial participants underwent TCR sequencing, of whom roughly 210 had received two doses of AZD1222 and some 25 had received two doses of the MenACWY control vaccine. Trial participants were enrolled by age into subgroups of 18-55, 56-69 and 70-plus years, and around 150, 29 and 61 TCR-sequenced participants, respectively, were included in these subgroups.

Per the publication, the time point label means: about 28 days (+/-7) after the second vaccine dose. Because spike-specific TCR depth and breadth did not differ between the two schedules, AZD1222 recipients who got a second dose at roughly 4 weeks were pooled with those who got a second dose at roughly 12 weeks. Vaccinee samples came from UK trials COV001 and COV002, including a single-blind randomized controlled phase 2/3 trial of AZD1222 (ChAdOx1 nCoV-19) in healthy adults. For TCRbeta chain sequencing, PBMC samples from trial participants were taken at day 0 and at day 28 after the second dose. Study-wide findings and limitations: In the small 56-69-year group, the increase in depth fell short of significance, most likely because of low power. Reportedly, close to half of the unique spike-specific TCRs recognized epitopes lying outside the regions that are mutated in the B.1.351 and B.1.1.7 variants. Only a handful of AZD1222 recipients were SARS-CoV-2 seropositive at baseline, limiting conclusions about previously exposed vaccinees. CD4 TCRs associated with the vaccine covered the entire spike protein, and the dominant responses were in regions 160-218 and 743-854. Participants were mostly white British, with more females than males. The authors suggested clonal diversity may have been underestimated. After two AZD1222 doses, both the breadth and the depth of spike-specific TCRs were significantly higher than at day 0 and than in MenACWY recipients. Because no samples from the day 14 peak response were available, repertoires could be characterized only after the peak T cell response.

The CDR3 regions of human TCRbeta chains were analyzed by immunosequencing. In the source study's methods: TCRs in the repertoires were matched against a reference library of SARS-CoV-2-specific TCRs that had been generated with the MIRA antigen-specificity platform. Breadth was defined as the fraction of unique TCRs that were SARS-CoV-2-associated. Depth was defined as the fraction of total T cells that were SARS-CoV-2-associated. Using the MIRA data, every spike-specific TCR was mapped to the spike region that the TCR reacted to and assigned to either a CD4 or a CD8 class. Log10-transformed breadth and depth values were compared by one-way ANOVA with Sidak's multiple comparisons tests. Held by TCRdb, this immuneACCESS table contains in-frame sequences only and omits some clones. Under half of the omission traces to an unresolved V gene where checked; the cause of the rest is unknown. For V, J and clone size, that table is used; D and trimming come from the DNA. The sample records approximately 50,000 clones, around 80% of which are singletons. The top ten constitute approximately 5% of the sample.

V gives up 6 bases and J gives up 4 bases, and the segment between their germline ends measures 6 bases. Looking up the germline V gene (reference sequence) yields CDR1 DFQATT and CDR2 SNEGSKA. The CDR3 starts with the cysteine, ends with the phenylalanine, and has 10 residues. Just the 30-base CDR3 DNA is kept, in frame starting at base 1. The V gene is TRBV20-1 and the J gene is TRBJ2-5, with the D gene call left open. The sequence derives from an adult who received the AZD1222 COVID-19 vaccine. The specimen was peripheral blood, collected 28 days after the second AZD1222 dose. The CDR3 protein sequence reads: CSAKRETQYF. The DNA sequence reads TGCAGTGCGAAGAGAGAGACCCAGTACTTC.